These 30 T cell receptor beta chains originate from one sample sequenced in a study of radiotherapy plus CTLA-4 blockade in lung cancer. The table came from immunoSEQ multiplex PCR; TCRdb's copy has only in-frame clones and leaves some out. In the table there are around 37,000 clones, around 70% of which are singletons. The sample consisted of peripheral blood, taken from a patient treated with radiotherapy plus ipilimumab. All receptors come from a human donor with non-small cell lung cancer who had stable disease on radiotherapy plus ipilimumab.

This clone has a single count. V and J are TRBV5-8 and TRBJ2-1; D gene uncertain. This CDR3 spans 12 amino acids. Looked up from germline, CDR1 is SGHTS and CDR2 is YDEGEE. Trimming took off 1 base at V and 5 bases at J, with 4 bases between the two ends. Here the CDR3 reads CASSLTDNEQFF. Written as DNA, the CDR3 is TGTGCCAGCAGCTTGACTGACAATGAGCAGTTCTTC.

The chain uses TRBV15 and TRBJ2-5; TRBD1 agrees at 9 bases. This CDR3 spans 15 amino acids. V trimming: 1 base; J trimming: 5 bases; junction bases outside the gene matches: 5. Germline V gene lookup returns CDR1 LNHNV and CDR2 YYDKDF (reference sequence). In nucleotides, the CDR3 is TGTGCCACCAGCAGAGGGGACAGGGCGGCGGAGACCCAGTACTTC. It yields the protein CATSRGDRAAETQYF.

This clone was detected once. This sequence joins TRBV19 and TRBJ1-2, with D unclear. The V and J ends lost 3 bases and 1 base respectively, with 18 bases between them. Germline V gives CDR1 LNHDA, CDR2 SQIVND (reference sequence). The CDR3 runs 17 residues. Here the CDR3 DNA reads TGTGCCAGTAGTATGAGACTAGGGCAGCTCTTTAACTATGGCTACACCTTC. Translating gives CASSMRLGQLFNYGYTF.

This CDR3 is CASSVETGGYGYTF. CDR3 in DNA: TGTGCCAGCAGCGTAGAAACGGGGGGATATGGCTACACCTTC. This chain uses TRBV9 with TRBJ1-2, with a possible D match to TRBD1 (5 bases). The V end lost 0 bases, the J end lost 5 bases, and 11 bases lay between the germline ends. Germline lookup yields CDR1 SGDLS and CDR2 YYNGEE. CDR3 length: 14 residues.

DNA of the CDR3: TGTGCCACCAGCAGAGCCGACAGAGACACCGGGGAGCTGTTTTTT. It codes for CATSRADRDTGELFF. The chain couples TRBV15 to TRBJ2-2; TRBD1 might be the D (5 bases). V lost 1 base to trimming and J lost 3 bases, with 9 bases between them. Germline CDR1 reads LNHNV; CDR2 reads YYDKDF (reference sequence). CDR3 length: 15 amino acids.

The genes are TRBV5-1 and TRBJ2-7; TRBD2 agrees at 13 bases. The CDR3 is 15 amino acids. The trim removed 4 bases at V and 7 bases at J, leaving 8 bases unmatched. Germline V lookup: CDR1 SGHRS, CDR2 YFSETQ. The chain's CDR3 is CASSQLAGGGQEQYF. The CDR3 bases are TGCGCCAGCAGCCAACTAGCGGGGGGGGGCCAGGAGCAGTACTTC.

The V call is TRBV6-5, the J call TRBJ1-2; 8 bases are shared with TRBD1. V shed 5 bases, J shed 1 base, and the junction held 3 bases outside the gene matches. The germline CDR1 and CDR2 sequences are MNHEY and SVGAGI. The CDR3 contains 14 residues. Here the CDR3 reads CASSRGQGNYGYTF. The CDR3 DNA sequence: TGTGCCAGCAGTCGAGGACAGGGTAACTATGGCTACACCTTC.

J is TRBJ2-5 and V is TRBV19, with 9 bases identical to TRBD2. CDR1 is LNHDA and CDR2 is SQIVND in the germline V gene (reference sequence). V lost 3 bases, J lost 5 bases, and 7 bases stayed unmatched. This CDR3 comprises 15 residues. The CDR3 sequence is CASSILAGMGETQYF. The CDR3 DNA follows: TGTGCCAGTAGTATCCTAGCGGGGATGGGGGAGACCCAGTACTTC.

The V gene is TRBV5-6, the J gene TRBJ1-2; TRBD1 aligns across 7 bases. CDR1 SGHDT and CDR2 YYEEEE come from the germline V gene. Unmatched junction bases numbered 5, after V lost 5 bases and J lost 4 bases. This CDR3 comprises 13 residues. DNA for the CDR3: TGTGCCAGCAGTCGACAGGGTCTCTATGGCTACACCTTC. It encodes CASSRQGLYGYTF.

This chain joins TRBV18 and TRBJ2-4, with 7 bases identical to TRBD1. The V and J ends lost 0 bases and 7 bases, in that order; junction bases with no gene match: 3. CDR1 is KGHSH, CDR2 LQKENI, per germline. The CDR3 length is 14 residues. The CDR3: CASSPPTGANIQYF. Here the CDR3 DNA reads TGTGCCAGCTCACCACCAACAGGGGCGAACATTCAGTACTTC.

The chain couples TRBV18 to TRBJ2-1; D is possibly TRBD2 (6 bases). Trimming left V 3 bases short and J 5 bases short, with 11 bases between. Germline CDR1 KGHSH, CDR2 LQKENI. The CDR3 loop spans 14 amino acids. The CDR3 DNA follows: TGTGCCAGCTCACCCGGACTAACCAACAATGAGCAGTTCTTC. Its translation is CASSPGLTNNEQFF.

This chain connects TRBV5-4 to TRBJ1-3; D call uncertain. Germline CDR1 reads SGHNT; CDR2 reads YYREEE (reference sequence). The CDR3 totals 16 residues. V lost 1 base, J lost 2 bases, and 13 bases lay in between. The CDR3 bases are TGTGCCAGCAGCTTGAACGCGGGGAAAGCTGGAAACACCATATATTTT. Its translation: CASSLNAGKAGNTIYF. The whole variable domain, filled in from reference TRBV5-4 and TRBJ1-3, reads ETGVTQSPTHLIKTRGQQVTLRCSSQSGHNTVSWYQQALGQGPQFIFQYYREEENGRGNFPPRFSGLQFPNYSSELNVNALELDDSALYLCASSLNAGKAGNTIYFGEGSWLTVV.

The chain uses TRBV4-3 and TRBJ2-2; TRBD1 matches 10 bases. V gave up 3 bases and J gave up 6 bases; unmatched junction bases: 7. The CDR3 is 16 amino acids. Germline loops: CDR1 LGHNA, CDR2 YSLEER. The CDR3 protein is CASSQGTGVGAGELFF. In nucleotides, the CDR3 is TGCGCCAGCAGCCAGGGGACAGGGGTAGGGGCCGGGGAGCTGTTTTTT.

V usage is TRBV5-8 and J usage is TRBJ2-7; D unresolved. The germline gives CDR1 SGHTS, CDR2 YDEGEE. The CDR3 sequence is 14 residues long. The V end was cut by 0 bases, the J end by 3 bases, with 10 bases between. CDR3 DNA sequence: TGTGCCAGCAGCTTGGCAGGTGGTAACTACGAGCAGTACTTC. Residues: CASSLAGGNYEQYF.

This clone was counted many times. The rearrangement uses TRBV6-5 and TRBJ1-1; D unclear. Germline V gene lookup returns CDR1 MNHEY and CDR2 SVGAGI. V was clipped by 10 bases and J by 0 bases, with 12 bases between them. CDR3 length: 13 residues. Here the CDR3 DNA reads TGTGCCACCTGGATGCAGGTGAACACTGAAGCTTTCTTT. Its protein is CATWMQVNTEAFF.

This chain joins TRBV9 and TRBJ1-6, with no clear D. Between the trimmed V and J ends, which lost 6 bases and 6 bases, there was a span of 16 bases. The CDR3 covers 15 residues. CDR1 and CDR2 from the germline V gene are SGDLS and YYNGEE. The CDR3 sequence: CASTGGQVLNSPLHF. Here the CDR3 DNA reads TGTGCCAGCACCGGTGGGCAGGTTCTTAATTCACCCCTCCACTTT.

The chain uses TRBV30 and TRBJ1-1, with no clear D. This CDR3 has 13 amino acids. Trimming took 2 bases from V and 2 from J, leaving 9 bases between them. The germline V gene encodes CDR1 GTSNPN and CDR2 SVGIG (reference sequence). CDR3: CAWSTDFNTEAFF. As DNA, the CDR3 is TGTGCCTGGAGTACAGATTTTAACACTGAAGCTTTCTTT.

This chain uses TRBV7-3 with TRBJ1-6; 7 positions agree with TRBD1. V shed 4 bases and J 7 bases; nucleotides not matched to a gene: 4. Germline assignment: CDR1 SGHTA and CDR2 FQGTGA. This CDR3 comprises 14 residues. This chain's CDR3 is CASSSTGMNSPLHF. The CDR3 nucleotides are TGTGCCAGCAGCTCGACAGGGATGAATTCACCCCTCCACTTT. Complete variable domain (other parts from reference TRBV7-3 and TRBJ1-6): GAGVSQTPSNKVTEKGKYVELRCDPISGHTALYWYRQSLGQGPEFLIYFQGTGAADDSGLPNDRFFAVRPEGSVSTLKIQRTERGDSAVYLCASSSTGMNSPLHFGNGTRLTVT.

There are a few counts of this clone. V gene TRBV29-1 combines with J gene TRBJ1-2; D unclear. The germline CDR1 and CDR2 sequences are SQVTM and ANQGSEA. Trimming cost V 2 bases and J 1 base, with 5 bases left between them. This CDR3 has 12 amino acids. This CDR3 reads CSVEPSNYGYTF. The CDR3 bases are TGCAGCGTTGAACCGAGTAACTATGGCTACACCTTC.

The V and J genes are TRBV7-9 and TRBJ2-3; weak D call: TRBD2 (7 bases). CDR1 is SEHNR, CDR2 FQNEAQ, per germline (reference sequence). V lost 7 bases and J 5 bases, leaving 16 bases between the germline ends. CDR3 length: 14 amino acids. The CDR3 DNA reads TGTGCCAGCACTAACGCGGGGGCGAGAGATACGCAGTATTTT. This gives the protein CASTNAGARDTQYF. The full variable domain, in which reference TRBV7-9 and TRBJ2-3 provide the parts outside the CDR3, is DTGVSQNPRHKITKRGQNVTFRCDPISEHNRLYWYRQTLGQGPEFLTYFQNEAQLEKSRLLSDRFSAERPKGSFSTLEIQRTEQGDSAMYLCASTNAGARDTQYFGPGTRLTVL.

The chain recombines TRBV30 with TRBJ1-2; a possible D gene is TRBD1 (5 bases). The V and J ends lost 0 bases and 8 bases respectively, with 10 bases between them. The germline CDR1 and CDR2 sequences are GTSNPN and SVGIG (reference sequence). CDR3 length: 12 residues. The CDR3 DNA is TGTGCCTGGAGTGTAGGGGTGGGGGGCTACACCTTC. Translating gives CAWSVGVGGYTF.

V is TRBV7-9 and J is TRBJ1-5; 9 bases match TRBD1. The CDR3 loop spans 15 amino acids. CDR1 is SEHNR, CDR2 FQNEAQ, per germline (reference sequence). Trimming at V came to 3 bases and at J to 8 bases, leaving 8 bases not matched to a gene. For the CDR3, the DNA is TGTGCCAGCAGCTTGGGAACAGGGGGCCCAGAGCCCCAGCATTTT. Encoded protein: CASSLGTGGPEPQHF.

This chain links TRBV4-1 with TRBJ2-3, with TRBD2 matching 8 bases. The CDR3 loop spans 17 amino acids. V shed 1 base, J shed 4 bases, and the junction held 10 bases outside the gene matches. Germline V lookup: CDR1 MGHRA, CDR2 YSYEKL. CDR3 in amino acids: CASSQGLSSGVSDTQYF. The CDR3 bases are TGCGCCAGCAGCCAAGGGCTAAGTAGCGGGGTGTCAGATACGCAGTATTTT.

The DNA of the CDR3 is TGTGCCAGCAGTGTACTACAGAACACTGAAGCTTTCTTT. Its protein product is CASSVLQNTEAFF. This chain uses TRBV6-4 with TRBJ1-1; the D is unclear. The CDR3 consists of 13 residues. V lost 4 bases and J 1 base, leaving 7 bases between the germline ends. Germline loops: CDR1 MRHNA, CDR2 SNTAGT.

This chain joins TRBV29-1 and TRBJ2-3; 7 nucleotides align to TRBD2. The CDR3 runs 13 residues. J gave up 2 bases and V 3 bases, and 2 bases lay outside the gene matches. Germline V gene data show CDR1 as SQVTM and CDR2 as ANQGSEA. The CDR3 region has the DNA TGCAGCGTTGAGGGGAGGGCCACAGATACGCAGTATTTT. Translated: CSVEGRATDTQYF.

CDR3 protein: CASSNQGYTEAFF. CDR3 nucleotides: TGTGCCAGCAGTAACCAGGGGTACACTGAAGCTTTCTTT. J is TRBJ1-1 and V is TRBV2; tentative D call: TRBD1 (6 bases). CDR3 length: 13 amino acids. The germline CDR1 and CDR2 sequences are SNHLY and FYNNEI. V shed 5 bases and J shed 3 bases, with 10 bases lying between them.

The V and J genes are TRBV5-4 and TRBJ2-3, with D maybe TRBD2 (5 bases). The V end was cut by 4 bases, the J end by 9 bases, with 12 bases between. Germline V gene data show CDR1 as SGHNT and CDR2 as YYREEE (reference sequence). CDR3 size: 12 residues. The CDR3 reads CASSPRGGTQYF. The CDR3, as DNA: TGTGCCAGCAGCCCACGTGGAGGCACGCAGTATTTT. The full variable domain, completed using reference TRBV5-4 and TRBJ2-3, is ETGVTQSPTHLIKTRGQQVTLRCSSQSGHNTVSWYQQALGQGPQFIFQYYREEENGRGNFPPRFSGLQFPNYSSELNVNALELDDSALYLCASSPRGGTQYFGPGTRLTVL.

The genes are TRBV10-3 and TRBJ2-2, with TRBD1 identical over 7 bases. CDR1 and CDR2 (germline): ENHRY, SYGVKD. J lost 4 bases, V lost 11 bases, and 10 bases had no gene match. This CDR3 is built from 14 residues. CDR3 region: CAVQQGSTTGELFF. CDR3 bases: TGTGCCGTACAACAGGGGTCAACCACCGGGGAGCTGTTTTTT.

The chain uses TRBV11-2 and TRBJ1-6, with D unresolved. The CDR3 runs 16 residues. The germline V gene encodes CDR1 SGHAT and CDR2 FQNNGV. Trimming cost V 0 bases and J 3 bases, with 9 bases left between them. CDR3 nucleotide sequence: TGTGCCAGCAGCTTAGAACCAGGCCGCTATAATTCACCCCTCCACTTT. Translated: CASSLEPGRYNSPLHF. The full variable domain, in which reference TRBV11-2 and TRBJ1-6 provide the parts outside the CDR3, is EAGVAQSPRYKIIEKRQSVAFWCNPISGHATLYWYQQILGQGPKLLIQFQNNGVVDDSQLPKDRFSAERLKGVDSTLKIQPAKLEDSAVYLCASSLEPGRYNSPLHFGNGTRLTVT.

This clone has just a few counts. V and J are TRBV5-1 and TRBJ2-5; the D gene is possibly TRBD2 (5 bases). Germline V gives CDR1 SGHRS, CDR2 YFSETQ. V lost 4 bases and J lost 4, with 14 bases in between. The CDR3 runs 14 residues. Here the CDR3 reads CASSPTSRGETQYF. The CDR3 coding sequence is TGCGCCAGCAGCCCTACTTCCCGGGGAGAGACCCAGTACTTC.